This TCR beta chain is drawn from a study of CD8+CD57+ T cells in acquired aplastic anemia. Overall study context: Isolated CD4+ and CD8+ cells, once sorted, yielded DNA averaging roughly 3 ug.

This CDR3 spans 17 amino acids. Germline CDR1 MNHEY, CDR2 SVGAGI. The template for TCR beta VDJ and CDR3 sequence profiling was genomic DNA. TCRdb recomputed calls from the reads with MiXCR, one row per CDR3 protein. The repertoire holds approximately 250,000 distinct CDR3 sequences, with about 80% as singletons. Notes on the study in general: Both patients and controls carried the same twenty-nine CD8+ CDR3 sequences. The study found no significant CD8+ Simpson's diversity difference between patients and controls.

This clonotype was detected only a few times. The target antigen is unknown. An end of the junction does not agree with germline; a read error may underlie this. Sequencing involved patients with CD8+CD57+ cell expansion previously shown by flow cytometry. Every patient had severe acquired aplastic anemia. The receptor's source is a human donor with aplastic anemia. Material: sorted CD4+, CD8+, or CD8+CD57+ T cells (not recorded which) from PBMCs. V gene TRBV6-5 combines with J gene TRBJ2-6; 10 bases are shared with TRBD1. The chain's CDR3 is CATSGRTGGFGANVLTF. The DNA for the CDR3 is TGTGCCACCAGTGGAAGGACAGGGGGATTTGGGGCCAACGTCCTGACTTTC.